This entry lists 23 T cell receptor beta chains sequenced from one sample in a study of blood T cell repertoires in COVID-19. Assay used: immunoSEQ multiplex PCR; TCRdb lists only in-frame clones, some missing. The profile shows around 110,000 clones, about 64% of them singletons. Specimen: peripheral blood. The receptors shown here come from a human donor with acute or convalescent COVID-19. The donor label of this sample is uncertain.

The CDR3: CASSQILAGVNTGELFF. The CDR3, as DNA: TGCGCCAGCAGCCAAATCCTAGCGGGGGTGAACACCGGGGAGCTGTTTTTT. The gene calls are TRBV4-1 and TRBJ2-2; 10 bases are shared with TRBD2. Germline V lookup: CDR1 MGHRA, CDR2 YSYEKL. Trimming cost V 2 bases and J 1 base; bases outside gene matches: 4. The CDR3 length is 17 residues.

J is TRBJ1-4 and V is TRBV2; D may be TRBD1 (5 bases). Trimming shortened V by 4 bases and J by 3 bases, and 9 bases separated the two germline ends. This CDR3 has 14 amino acids. CDR1 is SNHLY, CDR2 FYNNEI, per germline. For the CDR3, the DNA is TGTGCCAGCAGTGGACGGGGGGCTAATGAAAAACTGTTTTTT. This translates into CASSGRGANEKLFF.

V gene TRBV21-1 combines with J gene TRBJ2-3; the DNA was not used to check the table's D call, TRBD2. TRBV21-1 is designated a pseudogene. The CDR3 spans 18 residues. The CDR3 sequence is CASSRPTHSGGDTDTQYF. The CDR3 DNA reads TGTGCCAGCAGCAGGCCCACTCATAGCGGAGGGGACACAGATACGCAGTATTTT.

Here the CDR3 DNA reads TGTGCCAGCAGCGCCACAGCCGAGATGAGCTCTGGAAACACCATATATTTT. Its translation: CASSATAEMSSGNTIYF. The rearrangement joins TRBV9 to TRBJ1-3; D is undetermined. V was shortened by 3 bases and J by 0 bases, with 16 bases between the two germline ends. The CDR3 length is 17 residues. From germline, CDR1 is SGDLS and CDR2 YYNGEE.

The rearrangement links TRBV7-2 to TRBJ1-1; TRBD1 is a possible D gene (5 bases). This CDR3 region has 13 residues. Germline V gives CDR1 SGHTA, CDR2 FQGNSA. Trimming cost V 5 bases and J 4 bases, with 11 bases left between them. The CDR3 region has the DNA TGTGCCAGCAGCACCAGGGTGGGCACTGAAGCTTTCTTT. Translating it yields CASSTRVGTEAFF.

The chain couples TRBV6-5 to TRBJ2-1; 8 bases are a match to TRBD2. The trim removed 0 bases at V and 15 bases at J, leaving 13 bases unmatched. In germline, CDR1 is MNHEY, CDR2 SVGAGI. This CDR3 spans 15 amino acids. The CDR3 here is CASSYSTGGAIGLFF. CDR3 coding DNA: TGTGCCAGCAGTTACTCAACCGGGGGGGCTATTGGTTTGTTCTTC.

The chain is built from TRBV10-3 and TRBJ2-7; possibly TRBD1 for D (6 bases). The V end lost 6 bases, the J end lost 1 base, and 10 bases lay between the germline ends. CDR3 length: 13 amino acids. Looked up from germline, CDR1 is ENHRY and CDR2 is SYGVKD. CDR3 sequence reads: CAISAQGSYEQYV. CDR3 coding DNA: TGTGCCATCAGCGCACAGGGATCCTACGAGCAGTACGTC.

This chain links TRBV20-1 with TRBJ1-1, with D perhaps TRBD1 (6 bases). CDR1 and CDR2 (germline): DFQATT, SNEGSKA (reference sequence). V lost 3 bases and J lost 7, with 21 bases in between. The CDR3 consists of 15 residues. In nucleotides, the CDR3 is TGCAGTGCTAGTTTCCCTCGGGGGGCGGTAAGTGAAGCTTTCTTT. It encodes CSASFPRGAVSEAFF.

As DNA, the CDR3 is TGCGCCAGCAGCCAAGAGGGTACAGGGTCCGTCTATGGCTACACCTTC. Its protein product is CASSQEGTGSVYGYTF. The rearrangement joins TRBV4-1 to TRBJ1-2, with a weak D call TRBD1 (6 bases). From germline, CDR1 is MGHRA and CDR2 YSYEKL. CDR3 length: 16 amino acids. V was shortened by 0 bases and J by 4 bases, with 15 bases between the two germline ends.

This sequence joins TRBV5-4 and TRBJ1-2, with 7 bases identical to TRBD1. V shed 0 bases and J 8 bases; nucleotides not matched to a gene: 10. CDR3 size: 15 residues. Germline loops: CDR1 SGHNT, CDR2 YYREEE (reference sequence). CDR3 protein: CASSLGGDSGFGYTF. CDR3 sequence (DNA): TGTGCCAGCAGCTTGGGGGGGGACAGTGGATTCGGCTACACCTTC.

The J gene is TRBJ1-2, the V gene TRBV2; D uncertain. Germline V gene data show CDR1 as SNHLY and CDR2 as FYNNEI. V was shortened by 6 bases and J by 1 base, with 12 bases between the two germline ends. The CDR3 has 14 amino acids. The CDR3: CASRLRGDNYGYTF. In nucleotides, the CDR3 is TGTGCCAGCAGACTTAGAGGTGATAACTATGGCTACACCTTC. Supplemented by reference TRBV2 and TRBJ1-2, the full variable domain reads EPEVTQTPSHQVTQMGQEVILRCVPISNHLYFYWYRQILGQKVEFLVSFYNNEISEKSEIFDDQFSVERPDGSNFTLKIRSTKLEDSAMYFCASRLRGDNYGYTFGSGTRLTVV.

CDR3 bases: TGTGCCAGGAACTTCGGACCAGCGGCCCCACAAGAGACCCAGTACTTC. The encoded protein is CARNFGPAAPQETQYF. This chain joins TRBV19 and TRBJ2-5; tentative D call: TRBD2 (5 bases). CDR3 length equals 16 residues. V was cut by 9 bases and J by 2 bases, with 22 bases left in between. Germline V gene data show CDR1 as LNHDA and CDR2 as SQIVND (reference sequence). Full variable domain (rest looked up from reference TRBV19 and TRBJ2-5): DGGITQSPKYLFRKEGQNVTLSCEQNLNHDAMYWYRQDPGQGLRLIYYSQIVNDFQKGDIAEGYSVSREKKESFPLTVTSAQKNPTAFYLCARNFGPAAPQETQYFGPGTRLLVL.

This clone was recorded a few times. The chain joins TRBV3-1 (or the pseudogene TRBV3-2) to TRBJ1-5; the D is unclear. CDR1 is LGHDT, CDR2 YNNKEL, per germline (reference sequence). V lost 8 bases and J 5 bases, leaving 10 bases between the germline ends. The CDR3 loop spans 12 amino acids. The CDR3 region is CASGGRHQPQHF. The DNA of the CDR3 is TGTGCCAGCGGCGGGCGTCATCAGCCCCAGCATTTT.

CDR3 in DNA: TGTGCCACCAGCAGAGGGGGCACCATTTTTGAAGCTTTCTTT. It is translated as CATSRGGTIFEAFF. The chain couples TRBV15 to TRBJ1-1; perhaps TRBD1 as D (5 bases). This CDR3 comprises 14 residues. Trimming removed 1 base at V and 7 bases at J, with 13 bases between. Germline V lookup: CDR1 LNHNV, CDR2 YYDKDF (reference sequence).

The J gene is TRBJ1-1, the V gene TRBV6-2 or TRBV6-3; D gene ambiguous. CDR3 length: 15 residues. V was pared by 6 bases and J by 1 base, with 15 bases between. In germline, CDR1 is MNHEY, CDR2 SVGEGT. CDR3 sequence reads: CASSLLRPGNTEAFF. The CDR3 nucleotides read TGTGCCAGCAGCCTCCTCCGGCCGGGGAACACTGAAGCTTTCTTT.

In this sample, this clone turned up once. This chain links TRBV7-2 with TRBJ2-1; 9 bases agree with TRBD1. Germline trimming cut 1 base from V and 6 bases from J; bases unmatched to any gene: 10. The CDR3 has 17 amino acids. Germline CDR1 is SGHTA and CDR2 is FQGNSA. DNA for the CDR3: TGTGCCAGCAGCTTAGTAGCAACAGGGGGCGCCGGCAATGAGCAGTTCTTC. This translates into CASSLVATGGAGNEQFF. Complete variable domain (other parts from reference TRBV7-2 and TRBJ2-1): GAGVSQSPSNKVTEKGKDVELRCDPISGHTALYWYRQSLGQGLEFLIYFQGNSAPDKSGLPSDRFSAERTGGSVSTLTIQRTQQEDSAVYLCASSLVATGGAGNEQFFGPGTRLTVL.

The CDR3 DNA sequence: TGTGCCAGCAGCTTGACAGGCAATCAGCCCCAGCATTTT. This gives the protein CASSLTGNQPQHF. The rearrangement links TRBV7-8 to TRBJ1-5; D perhaps matches TRBD1 (5 bases). The CDR3 has 13 residues. Germline CDR1 is SGHVS and CDR2 is FQNEAQ. The V gene lost 3 bases and the J gene lost 2 bases, with 5 bases spanning the gap.

V is TRBV5-1 and J is TRBJ1-2, with TRBD1 matching 10 bases. The V segment lost 4 bases and the J segment 5 bases; nucleotides outside the gene matches: 5. The CDR3 has 14 residues. Germline V gene lookup returns CDR1 SGHRS and CDR2 YFSETQ. The CDR3 protein is CASSQGTGVYGYTF. The DNA of the CDR3 is TGCGCCAGCAGCCAGGGGACAGGGGTTTATGGCTACACCTTC. The full variable domain, with the rest looked up from reference TRBV5-1 and TRBJ1-2, is KAGVTQTPRYLIKTRGQQVTLSCSPISGHRSVSWYQQTPGQGLQFLFEYFSETQRNKGNFPGRFSGRQFSNSRSEMNVSTLELGDSALYLCASSQGTGVYGYTFGSGTRLTVV.

The chain employs TRBV6-5 and TRBJ1-2; the match to TRBD1 covers 7 bases. V shed 8 bases, J shed 4 bases, and the junction held 10 bases outside the gene matches. The germline CDR1 and CDR2 sequences are MNHEY and SVGAGI. The CDR3 sequence is 14 residues long. In DNA, the CDR3 is TGTGCCAGCCTGAGGGCAGGGGGTAGCTATGGCTACACCTTC. It specifies CASLRAGGSYGYTF.

The chain employs TRBV3-1 (or the pseudogene TRBV3-2) and TRBJ2-3, with a possible D match to TRBD2 (6 bases). The length of the CDR3 is 14 residues. Germline V gene lookup returns CDR1 LGHDT and CDR2 YNNKEL (reference sequence). Trimming left V 0 bases short and J 9 bases short, with 13 bases between. As DNA, the CDR3 is TGTGCCAGCAGCCAAGATTTCCAGGGAGGAACGCAGTATTTT. It translates to CASSQDFQGGTQYF.

This chain joins TRBV3-1 (or the pseudogene TRBV3-2) and TRBJ1-1; 8 nucleotides agree with TRBD1. This CDR3 region has 18 residues. V was clipped by 3 bases and J by 5 bases; unmatched bases: 17. Germline lookup yields CDR1 LGHDT and CDR2 YNNKEL (reference sequence). DNA of the CDR3: TGTGCCAGCAGCCAGCGGAGTTTCCAGGGGGCTCTTAGGACTGAAGCTTTCTTT. Translated: CASSQRSFQGALRTEAFF.

The V call is TRBV19, the J call TRBJ1-1; D gene ambiguous. Looked up from germline, CDR1 is LNHDA and CDR2 is SQIVND (reference sequence). Trimming pared 6 bases from V and 0 bases from J, leaving 17 bases between. The CDR3 spans 16 residues. The CDR3 DNA follows: TGTGCCAGTAGGAAGGTTGTGGGCTTCATGAACACTGAAGCTTTCTTT. Its translation is CASRKVVGFMNTEAFF.

This clone was recorded once. The chain joins TRBV11-2 to TRBJ2-2, with D possibly matching TRBD2 (6 bases). This CDR3 spans 14 amino acids. The V gene's germline CDR1 is SGHAT and CDR2 FQNNGV. Trimming cost V 5 bases and J 7 bases, with 14 bases left between them. CDR3 DNA sequence: TGTGCCAGCAGCCGGTTGGGGCGGGGCGGGGAGCTGTTTTTT. Translated: CASSRLGRGGELFF. Full variable domain (missing parts from reference TRBV11-2 and TRBJ2-2): EAGVAQSPRYKIIEKRQSVAFWCNPISGHATLYWYQQILGQGPKLLIQFQNNGVVDDSQLPKDRFSAERLKGVDSTLKIQPAKLEDSAVYLCASSRLGRGGELFFGEGSRLTVL.